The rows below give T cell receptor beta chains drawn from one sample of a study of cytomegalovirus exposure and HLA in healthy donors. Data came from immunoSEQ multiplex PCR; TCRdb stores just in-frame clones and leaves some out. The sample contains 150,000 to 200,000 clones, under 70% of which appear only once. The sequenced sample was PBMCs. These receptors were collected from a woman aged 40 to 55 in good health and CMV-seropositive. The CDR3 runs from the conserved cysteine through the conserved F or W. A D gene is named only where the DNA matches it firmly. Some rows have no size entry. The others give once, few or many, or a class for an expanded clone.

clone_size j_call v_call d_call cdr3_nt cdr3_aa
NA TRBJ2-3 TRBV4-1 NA TGCGCCAGCAGCCCCAGTAGCACAGATACGCAGTATTTT CASSPSSTDTQYF
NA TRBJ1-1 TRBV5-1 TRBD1 TGCGCCAGCAATGGACAGGGAGCAACTGAAGCTTTCTTT CASNGQGATEAFF
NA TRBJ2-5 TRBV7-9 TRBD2 TGTGCCAGCAGCTTTCCTAGCGGGGTTATCCAAGAGACCCAGTACTTC CASSFPSGVIQETQYF
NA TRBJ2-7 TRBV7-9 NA TGTGCCAGCAGCTCCTTCCGTCTGGGGGCAGGAGACGAGCAGTACTTC CASSSFRLGAGDEQYF
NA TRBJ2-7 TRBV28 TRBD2 TGTGCCAGCAGTTTGGGACTAGCGACCTACGAGCAGTACTTC CASSLGLATYEQYF
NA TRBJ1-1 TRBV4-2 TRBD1 TGTGCCAGCAGCCAGCAGACAGGGGGGGGCACTGAAGCTTTCTTT CASSQQTGGGTEAFF
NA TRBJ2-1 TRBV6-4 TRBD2 TGTGCCAGCAGTCCTAGCGGGGGGGCCTCCTACAATGAGCAGTTCTTC CASSPSGGASYNEQFF
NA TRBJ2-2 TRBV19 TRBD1 TGTGCCAGTAGTCCATCGAGACAGGGGGCGTTCGGGGAGCTGTTTTTT CASSPSRQGAFGELFF
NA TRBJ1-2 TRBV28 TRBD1 TGTGCCAGCAATCCGATCAGGGGGCGCGGCTATGGCTACACCTTC CASNPIRGRGYGYTF
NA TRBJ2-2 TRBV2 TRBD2 TGTGCCAGCAGACTGACTAGCGGGGGGACCGGGGAGCTGTTTTTT CASRLTSGGTGELFF
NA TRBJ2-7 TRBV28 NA TGTGCCAGCAGACCACTCTACGAGCAGTACTTC CASRPLYEQYF
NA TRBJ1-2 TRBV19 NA TGTGCCAGTAGTAATCGGGATTATGGCTACCCCTTC CASSNRDYGYPF
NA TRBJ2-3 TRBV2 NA TGTGCCAGCAGAAGCCGGACAGTGAGCACAGATACGCAGTATTTT CASRSRTVSTDTQYF
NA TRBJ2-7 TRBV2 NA TGTGCCAGCAGTGCCGAAGAGGGGGGGGTCGAGCAGTACTTC CASSAEEGGVEQYF
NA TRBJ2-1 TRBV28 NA TGTGCCAGCAGTGGGCGGGCTAGCGTTTCCTACAATGAGCAGTTCTTC CASSGRASVSYNEQFF
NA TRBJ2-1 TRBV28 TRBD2 TGTGCCAGCAGGAAAGGGACTAGCGGGAGGGAGTTCTTC CASRKGTSGREFF
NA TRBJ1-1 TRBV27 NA TGTGCCAGCAGTTTCACCACGGACGGGGCTGAAGCTTTCTTT CASSFTTDGAEAFF
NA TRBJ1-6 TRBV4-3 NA TGCGCCAGCAGCCAGAGCCCCGATCCCTATAATTCACCCCTCCACTTT CASSQSPDPYNSPLHF
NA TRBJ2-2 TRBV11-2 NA TGTGCCAGCAGCTTCTCCGGGACACCCACCGGGGAGCTGTTTTTT CASSFSGTPTGELFF
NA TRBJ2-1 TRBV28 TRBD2 TGTGCCAGCAGTTTTATGGCGGGAGGGCCTGTTGAGCAGTTCTTC CASSFMAGGPVEQFF
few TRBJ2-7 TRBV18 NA TGTGCCAGCTCACCCTTACCAGGGGAGGGCGAGCAGTACTTC CASSPLPGEGEQYF
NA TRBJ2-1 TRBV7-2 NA TGTGCCAGCAGCATTCACAGGGTTGGTGAGCAGTTCTTC CASSIHRVGEQFF
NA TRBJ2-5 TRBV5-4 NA TGTGCCAGCAGCCTCAGGGTAGCGGAAGAGACCCAGTACTTC CASSLRVAEETQYF
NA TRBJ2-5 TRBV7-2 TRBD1 TGTGCCAGCAGCCCAGCAGGGACAGCCTACCAAGAGACCCAGTACTTC CASSPAGTAYQETQYF
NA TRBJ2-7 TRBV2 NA TGTGCCAGCAGGGCGACAGGCGCTCCAAGCTCCTACGAGCAGTACTTC CASRATGAPSSYEQYF
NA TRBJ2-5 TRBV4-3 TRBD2 TGCGCCAGCAGCCAAGGAACTAGCGGGAGAAGTGGATTGGAGACCCAGTACTTC CASSQGTSGRSGLETQYF
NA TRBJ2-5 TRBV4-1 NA TGCGCCAGCAGCCAAGAACTAGCTTCAGAGACCCAGTACTTC CASSQELASETQYF
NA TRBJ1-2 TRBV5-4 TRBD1 TGTGCCAGCAGCTTGGGGGGGACAGGGGGCGTCTATGGCTACACCTTC CASSLGGTGGVYGYTF
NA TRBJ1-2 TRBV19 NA TGTGCCAGTAGTATCGGCAGGTATGGCTACACCTTC CASSIGRYGYTF
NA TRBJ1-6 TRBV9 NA TGTGCCAGCAGTCCCGCCCAGGGGAGTAATTCACCCCTCCACTTT CASSPAQGSNSPLHF
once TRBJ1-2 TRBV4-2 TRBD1 TGTGCCAGCACCAGAAGTAGGGACAGGGGCTATGGCTACACCTTC CASTRSRDRGYGYTF
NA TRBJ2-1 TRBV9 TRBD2 TGTGCCAGCAGCGTAGCGCTAGCGGTATACAATGAGCAGTTCTTC CASSVALAVYNEQFF
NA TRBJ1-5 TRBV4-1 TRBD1 TGCGCCAGCAGCCAAGATCTTTTGGCGACAGGGATTAAGCCCCAGCATTTT CASSQDLLATGIKPQHF
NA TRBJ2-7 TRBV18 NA TGTGCCAGCTCACCAGACAGTTCCGCCTACGAGCAGTACTTC CASSPDSSAYEQYF
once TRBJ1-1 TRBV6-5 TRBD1 TGTGCCAGCAGTCCCGGGACAGGGGTAGCTGAAGCTTTCTTT CASSPGTGVAEAFF
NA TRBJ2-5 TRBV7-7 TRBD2 TGTGCTAGCAGCTTAGGATATGCGGGACTATGGGAGACCCAGTACTTC CASSLGYAGLWETQYF
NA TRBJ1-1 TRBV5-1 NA TGCGCCAGCAGCTTCAAGGGGGACACTGAAGCTTTCTTT CASSFKGDTEAFF
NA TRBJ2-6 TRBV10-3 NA TGTGCCACCTTACAGGGCTCTGGGGCCAACGTCCTGACTTTC CATLQGSGANVLTF
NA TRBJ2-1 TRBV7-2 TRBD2 TGTGCCAGCAGCTTATCTCCGGGAGGCAATGAGCAGTTCTTC CASSLSPGGNEQFF
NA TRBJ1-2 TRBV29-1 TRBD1 TGCAGCGCAGGACAGGGACCCACTTATGGCTACACCTTC CSAGQGPTYGYTF
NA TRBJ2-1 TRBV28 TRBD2 TGTGCCAGCAGTTCCTTAGCGGGAGAAGTCTACAATGAGCAGTTCTTC CASSSLAGEVYNEQFF
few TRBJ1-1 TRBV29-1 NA TGCAGCGTTTCGTCCGGTACTGAAGCTTTCTTT CSVSSGTEAFF
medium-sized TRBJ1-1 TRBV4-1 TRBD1 TGCGCCAGCAGCCCCTCTGCTCCGGGACAGGGAGGAGACACTGAAGCTTTCTTT CASSPSAPGQGGDTEAFF
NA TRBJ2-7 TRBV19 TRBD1 TGTGCCAGTAGTCGACAGGGGGCGAACGAGCAGTACTTC CASSRQGANEQYF
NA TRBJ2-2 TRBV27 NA TGTGCCAGCATTCCATTGCGGGACCTGAACACCGGGGAGCTGTTTTTT CASIPLRDLNTGELFF
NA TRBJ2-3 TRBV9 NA TGTGCCAGCGGAGGGATAAGCACAGATACGCAGTATTTT CASGGISTDTQYF
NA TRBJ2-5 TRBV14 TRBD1 TGTGCCAGCAGCCATTGGCAGGGGGAAGAGACCCAGTACTTC CASSHWQGEETQYF
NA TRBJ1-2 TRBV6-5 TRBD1 TGTGCCAGCAGTTACTCAGGACAGGGTCGTGGCTACACCTTC CASSYSGQGRGYTF
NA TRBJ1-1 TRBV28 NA TGTGCCAGCAGCTCCTCCGAAGGTCAACGGGGAGCTTTCTTT CASSSSEGQRGAFF
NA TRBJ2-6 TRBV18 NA TGTGCCAGCTCACCGCGACAGGGACTTTTCAGCTCTGGGGCCAACGTCCTGACTTTC CASSPRQGLFSSGANVLTF
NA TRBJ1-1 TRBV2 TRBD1 TGTGCCAGCAGTGGGGTAGCACAGGGGAAGGCTTTCTTT CASSGVAQGKAFF
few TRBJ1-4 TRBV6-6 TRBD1 TGTGCCAGCACCCCGGACAGGGTGGATGAAAAACTGTTTTTT CASTPDRVDEKLFF
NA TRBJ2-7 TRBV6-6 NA TGTGCCAGCAGTTACTCGGGCAGTAAAAGGTACGAGCAGTACTTC CASSYSGSKRYEQYF
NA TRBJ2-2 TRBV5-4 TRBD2 TGTGCCAGCAGCTTGAGACTAGCGCGCGCTTCTACGGAGCTGTTTTTT CASSLRLARASTELFF
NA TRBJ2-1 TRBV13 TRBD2 TGTGCCAGCAGCCCTCTTACCGCAGCGGGAGTCAATGAGCAGTTCTTC CASSPLTAAGVNEQFF
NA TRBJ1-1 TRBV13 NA TGTGCCAGCAGGCGGGGGAGAGCACGTGAAGCTTTCTTT CASRRGRAREAFF
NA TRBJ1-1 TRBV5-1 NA TGCGCCAGCAGCTTGGCGACAGCCCAGATTCGTACTGAAGCTTTCTTT CASSLATAQIRTEAFF